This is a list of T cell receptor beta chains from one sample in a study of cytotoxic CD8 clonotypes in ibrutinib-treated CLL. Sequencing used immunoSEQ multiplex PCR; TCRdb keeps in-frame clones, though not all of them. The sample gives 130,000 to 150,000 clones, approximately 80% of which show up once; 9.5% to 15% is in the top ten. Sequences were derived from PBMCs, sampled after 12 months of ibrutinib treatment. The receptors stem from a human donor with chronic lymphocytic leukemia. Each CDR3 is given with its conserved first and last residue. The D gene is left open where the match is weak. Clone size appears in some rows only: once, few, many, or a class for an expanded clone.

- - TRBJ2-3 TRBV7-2 TGTGCCAGCAGCTTGCCGTGGAATACGCAGTATTTT CASSLPWNTQYF
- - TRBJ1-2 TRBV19 TGTGCCAGTAGTCCCCTCGGGACGGGAGGCTACACCTTC CASSPLGTGGYTF
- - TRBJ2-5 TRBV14 TGTGCCAGCAGCCTCTATGGGTCTGGGGAGACCCAGTACTTC CASSLYGSGETQYF
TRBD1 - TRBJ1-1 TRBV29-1 TGCAGCGCTAGGACAGGCTCGAACACTGAAGCTTTCTTT CSARTGSNTEAFF
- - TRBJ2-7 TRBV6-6 TGTGCCAGCAGTTACATCCCTAGTCGGGCCTACGAGCAGTACTTC CASSYIPSRAYEQYF
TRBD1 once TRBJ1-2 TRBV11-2 TGTGCCAGCAGCCCCCGGGACAGTCTCTCTTCCCATGGCTACACCTTC CASSPRDSLSSHGYTF
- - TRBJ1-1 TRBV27 TGTGCCAGCAGTCATTCATATGGGACTGAAGCTTTCTTT CASSHSYGTEAFF
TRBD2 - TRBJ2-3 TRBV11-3 TGTGCCAGCAGCCCCGGACTAGCCCGAGGGGGCACAGATACGCAGTATTTT CASSPGLARGGTDTQYF
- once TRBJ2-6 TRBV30 TGTGCCTGGAGTATCAATGTACCTTCTGGTGCCAACGTCCTGACTTTC CAWSINVPSGANVLTF
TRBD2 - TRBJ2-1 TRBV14 TGTGCCAGCAGCTTCCGGGACTATTTAAGCTCCTACAATGAGCAGTTCTTC CASSFRDYLSSYNEQFF
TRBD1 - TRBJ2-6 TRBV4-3 TGCGCCAGCAGCCGATACGGGACAGGCCCATCTGGGGCCAACGTCCTGACTTTC CASSRYGTGPSGANVLTF
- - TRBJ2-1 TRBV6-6 TGTGCCAGCAGTTACACGGGGGCGTACAATGAGCAGTTCTTC CASSYTGAYNEQFF
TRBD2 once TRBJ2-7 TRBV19 TGTGCCAGTAGATTAGCGGGTGAATCCTACGAGCAGTACTTC CASRLAGESYEQYF
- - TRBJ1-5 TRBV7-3 TGTGCCAGCAGCTTCGTGCAGCCCTATAGCAATCAGCCCCAGCATTTT CASSFVQPYSNQPQHF
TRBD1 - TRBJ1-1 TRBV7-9 TGTGCCAGCAGCAGGGACAGAGAAGCTTTCTTT CASSRDREAFF
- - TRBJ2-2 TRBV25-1 TGTGCCAGCAACAAGGGGGTTGCGGCCACCGGGGAGCTGTTTTTT CASNKGVAATGELFF
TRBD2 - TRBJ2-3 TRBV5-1 TGCGCCAGCAGCACCGGACTAGTCACAGATACGCAGTATTTT CASSTGLVTDTQYF
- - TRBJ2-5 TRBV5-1 TGCGCCAGCAGCTTCGGGGAGTACCAAGAGACCCAGTACTTC CASSFGEYQETQYF
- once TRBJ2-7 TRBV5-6 TGTGCCAGCCGATCCTGGTTTACTATCTACGAGCAGTACTTC CASRSWFTIYEQYF
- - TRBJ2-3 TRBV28 TGTGCCAGCAAACAGTATAGGTCGGACACAGATACGCAGTATTTT CASKQYRSDTDTQYF
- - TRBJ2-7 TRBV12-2 TGTGCAAGTCGCTTAGCCTCTCGGGACAGGGGGCACCTCTCTAGCGGGAGATACGAGCAGTACTTC CASRLASRDRGHLSSGRYEQYF
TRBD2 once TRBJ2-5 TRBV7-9 TGTGCCAGCAGCTTAGAAGGCGGGAGAGAACAGACCCAGTACTTC CASSLEGGREQTQYF
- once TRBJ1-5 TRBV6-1 TGTGCCAGCGACACGCAGCCGTATAGCAATCAGCCCCAGCATTTT CASDTQPYSNQPQHF
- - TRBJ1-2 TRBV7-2 TGTGCCAGCAGCTTCCGGGGTGGCTACACCTTC CASSFRGGYTF
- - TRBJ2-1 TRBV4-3 TGCGCCAGCAGCCAAGCGGGATTCCATGAGCAGTTCTTC CASSQAGFHEQFF